The 30 T cell receptor beta chains below all came from one sample that was sequenced in a study of blood T cell repertoires in COVID-19. TCRdb's table, derived via immunoSEQ multiplex PCR, lists solely in-frame clones and lacks some. The table shows about 98,000 clones, with approximately 86% occurring only once. The material sequenced was peripheral blood. These receptors all come from an older man with active or convalescent COVID-19.

The genes are TRBV29-1 and TRBJ1-3; possible D gene TRBD1, 6 bases. The CDR3 consists of 13 residues. Per the germline V gene, CDR1 is SQVTM and CDR2 is ANQGSEA. With 6 bases removed from V and 0 bases from J, the gap between germline ends came to 9 bases. The CDR3 nucleotides read TGCAGCGTAGGGACAAACTCTGGAAACACCATATATTTT. Translating it yields CSVGTNSGNTIYF.

DNA for the CDR3: TGTGCCAGCAGGAAGGGGACTAACTATGGCTACACCTTC. It yields the protein CASRKGTNYGYTF. The V gene is TRBV5-6, the J gene TRBJ1-2; tentative D call: TRBD1 (5 bases). CDR3 length equals 13 residues. Germline V gives CDR1 SGHDT, CDR2 YYEEEE. The V gene lost 5 bases and the J gene lost 0 bases, with 8 bases spanning the gap.

This rearrangement joins TRBV9 to TRBJ1-2, with TRBD1 matching over 7 bases. This CDR3 has 14 amino acids. Germline-derived CDR1 and CDR2 are SGDLS and YYNGEE. The trim removed 3 bases at V and 8 bases at J, leaving 10 bases unmatched. The CDR3 reads CASSATMTGTGYTF. The CDR3 bases are TGTGCCAGCAGCGCCACCATGACAGGGACCGGCTACACCTTC.

This chain joins TRBV14 and TRBJ2-7; the match to TRBD1 covers 7 bases. The V segment lost 1 base and the J segment 7 bases; nucleotides outside the gene matches: 10. The germline CDR1 and CDR2 sequences are SGHDN and FVKESK. The CDR3 is 15 residues long. The CDR3 sequence is CASSQGTGPRREQYF. For the CDR3, the DNA is TGTGCCAGCAGCCAAGGGACAGGTCCCCGAAGGGAGCAGTACTTC.

The V call is TRBV7-3, the J call TRBJ2-3; 8 nucleotides match TRBD2. Looked up from germline, CDR1 is SGHTA and CDR2 is FQGTGA. J gave up 3 bases and V 5 bases, and 4 bases lay outside the gene matches. The CDR3 length is 14 residues. As DNA, the CDR3 is TGTGCCAGCAGCGTCAGCGGGGGTACAGATACGCAGTATTTT. Translation gives CASSVSGGTDTQYF.

The V gene is TRBV7-3, the J gene TRBJ2-3; 8 bases match TRBD2. This CDR3 region has 15 residues. Germline loops: CDR1 SGHTA, CDR2 FQGTGA. V shed 2 bases, J shed 4 bases, and the junction held 5 bases outside the gene matches. The CDR3 here is CASSLAGGVADTQYF. The CDR3 DNA follows: TGTGCCAGCAGCTTAGCGGGGGGAGTGGCAGATACGCAGTATTTT.

V usage is TRBV5-4 and J usage is TRBJ1-2, with D hard to call. The CDR3 spans 15 residues. The germline V gene encodes CDR1 SGHNT and CDR2 YYREEE (reference sequence). V lost 4 bases to trimming and J lost 3 bases, with 16 bases between them. The CDR3 DNA follows: TGTGCCAGCAGCCCCTCCCAGGCTCCGGACTATGGCTACACCTTC. This codes for CASSPSQAPDYGYTF.

The rearrangement joins TRBV5-1 to TRBJ2-2; perhaps TRBD2 as D (6 bases). V gave up 5 bases and J gave up 0 bases, with 14 bases separating them. CDR1 is SGHRS and CDR2 is YFSETQ in the germline V gene. The CDR3 is 16 amino acids. This CDR3 reads CASRLTSGPNTGELFF. CDR3 nucleotide sequence: TGCGCCAGCAGGCTGACAAGCGGGCCGAACACCGGGGAGCTGTTTTTT.

The CDR3 sequence: CASSPTGGSLTDTQYF. The CDR3 region has the DNA TGTGCCAGCAGCCCAACGGGGGGCTCTCTCACAGATACGCAGTATTTT. This chain uses TRBV7-9 with TRBJ2-3; TRBD2 is a possible D gene (7 bases). CDR1 and CDR2 from the germline V gene are SEHNR and FQNEAQ (reference sequence). This CDR3 contains 16 residues. The V and J ends lost 5 bases and 2 bases respectively, with 17 bases between them.

The chain joins TRBV2 to TRBJ2-2; D is uncertain. Germline CDR1 reads SNHLY; CDR2 reads FYNNEI. With 4 bases removed from V and 0 bases from J, the gap between germline ends came to 12 bases. This CDR3 has 16 amino acids. The CDR3 is CASSASPSPNTGELFF. CDR3 nucleotide sequence: TGTGCCAGCAGTGCGTCGCCAAGCCCGAACACCGGGGAGCTGTTTTTT.

The chain joins TRBV5-6 to TRBJ2-3; D might be TRBD1 (5 bases). The germline V gene encodes CDR1 SGHDT and CDR2 YYEEEE. V was trimmed by 0 bases and J by 2 bases, leaving 7 bases between them. This CDR3 spans 14 amino acids. The CDR3 bases are TGTGCCAGCAGCTTGGACAGGTACACAGATACGCAGTATTTT. Amino acid sequence: CASSLDRYTDTQYF.

This clone has only one observation. The chain recombines TRBV15 with TRBJ2-3; TRBD1 might be the D (6 bases). CDR1 and CDR2 from the germline V gene are LNHNV and YYDKDF (reference sequence). With 4 bases removed from V and 5 bases from J, the gap between germline ends came to 10 bases. This CDR3 has 13 residues. CDR3: CATSKQGLDTQYF. The CDR3 coding sequence is TGTGCCACCAGCAAACAGGGATTAGATACGCAGTATTTT.

The chain joins TRBV7-2 to TRBJ1-2; possible D gene TRBD1, 6 bases. From germline, CDR1 is SGHTA and CDR2 FQGNSA. The CDR3 consists of 14 residues. V was pared by 4 bases and J by 8 bases, with 17 bases between. This CDR3 reads CASSSRTAFGGYTF. The CDR3 DNA follows: TGTGCCAGCAGCTCCCGGACAGCTTTTGGCGGCTACACCTTC.

The V call is TRBV3-1 (or the pseudogene TRBV3-2), the J call TRBJ2-2; D is perhaps TRBD1 (7 bases). Germline CDR1 is LGHDT and CDR2 is YNNKEL (reference sequence). The CDR3 spans 15 residues. Trimming removed 2 bases at V and 4 bases at J, with 11 bases between. CDR3 residues: CASSQNRGGTGELFF. The CDR3 DNA sequence: TGTGCCAGCAGCCAAAACAGGGGAGGCACCGGGGAGCTGTTTTTT.

This clone appeared once. This sequence joins TRBV29-1 and TRBJ2-2, with 9 bases matching TRBD2. V shed 2 bases and J 6 bases; nucleotides not matched to a gene: 10. The CDR3 is 16 residues long. The germline V gene encodes CDR1 SQVTM and CDR2 ANQGSEA. As DNA, the CDR3 is TGCAGCGTTGAAATGGGTAGCGGGGGCCCGCCCGGGGAGCTGTTTTTT. It is translated as CSVEMGSGGPPGELFF.

The rearrangement links TRBV19 to TRBJ1-1; D remains unclear. Trimming pared 3 bases from V and 2 bases from J, leaving 7 bases between. This CDR3 has 13 amino acids. Germline V gene lookup returns CDR1 LNHDA and CDR2 SQIVND (reference sequence). CDR3 sequence: CASSMRGNTEAFF. DNA of the CDR3: TGTGCCAGTAGTATGAGAGGAAACACTGAAGCTTTCTTT.

The rearrangement links TRBV6-6 to TRBJ1-3; 8 bases are a match to TRBD1. Trimming cost V 2 bases and J 2 bases; bases outside gene matches: 5. The V gene's germline CDR1 is MNHNY and CDR2 SVGAGI (reference sequence). The CDR3 runs to 16 residues. CDR3 bases: TGTGCCAGCAGTTACACAGAACAGGGGGCTGGAAACACCATATATTTT. Translated, it gives CASSYTEQGAGNTIYF.

This clone appeared a single time. This chain joins TRBV7-8 and TRBJ1-5; 7 bases align to TRBD1. There are 17 residues in the CDR3. The junction had 14 bases not matched to a gene; V was cut back by 5 bases and J by 4 bases. Germline assignment: CDR1 SGHVS and CDR2 FQNEAQ. The CDR3 region is CASSHHNKQGMNQPQHF. The CDR3 DNA sequence: TGTGCCAGCAGCCATCATAACAAACAGGGGATGAATCAGCCCCAGCATTTT.

The chain's CDR3 is CASSRDTAPGALGNTIYF. For the CDR3, the DNA is TGTGCCAGCAGTAGAGATACAGCCCCAGGGGCGCTTGGAAACACCATATATTTT. This rearrangement joins TRBV25-1 to TRBJ1-3, with D possibly being TRBD1 (6 bases). Germline V CDR1 and CDR2: MGHDK, SYGVNS. With 5 bases removed from V and 3 bases from J, the gap between germline ends came to 23 bases. This CDR3 is built from 18 residues.

J is TRBJ2-1 and V is TRBV11-1; weak D call: TRBD1 (6 bases). V was trimmed by 5 bases and J by 6 bases, leaving 14 bases between them. Germline V gene lookup returns CDR1 SGHAT and CDR2 FQDESV (reference sequence). The CDR3 is made up of 14 amino acids. The CDR3 DNA is TGTGCCAGCAGCCTGGCCGGGACATCCAATGAGCAGTTCTTC. It translates to CASSLAGTSNEQFF.

This chain's CDR3 is CASSLGGTLGTHAHYGYTF. For the CDR3, the DNA is TGCGCCAGCAGCTTGGGCGGGACCCTCGGGACCCATGCTCACTATGGCTACACCTTC. The V call is TRBV5-1, the J call TRBJ1-2; TRBD1 is a possible D gene (5 bases). The CDR3 extends over 19 amino acids. In germline, CDR1 is SGHRS, CDR2 YFSETQ. The V gene lost 0 bases and the J gene lost 3 bases, with 24 bases spanning the gap.

The rearrangement uses TRBV6-6 and TRBJ1-1; a weak D match, TRBD1 (5 bases). The germline V gene encodes CDR1 MNHNY and CDR2 SVGAGI (reference sequence). The CDR3 is 15 amino acids. V was shortened by 2 bases and J by 1 base, with 11 bases between the two germline ends. The CDR3 DNA reads as TGTGCCAGCAGTTACGGGGACTTTTCGAACACTGAAGCTTTCTTT. Protein sequence: CASSYGDFSNTEAFF.

The chain has TRBV2 and TRBJ2-7; D gene uncertain. The CDR3 has 14 residues. CDR1 SNHLY and CDR2 FYNNEI come from the germline V gene. The ends were cut back, 6 bases at V and 3 bases at J, with 15 bases in the middle. CDR3 amino acids: CASREYVSLYEQYF. The CDR3 DNA follows: TGTGCCAGCAGGGAATACGTTAGTCTCTACGAGCAGTACTTC.

The chain carries TRBV6-5 and TRBJ1-6, with 10 bases fitting TRBD1. V lost 4 bases to trimming and J lost 8 bases; unmatched junction nucleotides: 2. The CDR3 is 14 residues long. Looked up from germline, CDR1 is MNHEY and CDR2 is SVGAGI. Here the CDR3 reads CASSWDRGDSPLHF. The CDR3 DNA sequence: TGTGCCAGCAGTTGGGACAGGGGTGATTCACCCCTCCACTTT.

The chain joins TRBV6-5 to TRBJ1-2, with TRBD1 matching over 9 bases. Per the germline V gene, CDR1 is MNHEY and CDR2 is SVGAGI. V was clipped by 5 bases and J by 7 bases; unmatched bases: 2. There are 12 residues in the CDR3. CDR3 bases: TGTGCCAGCAGTCGGACAGGGGCTGGCTACACCTTC. Its translation is CASSRTGAGYTF.

The gene calls are TRBV5-1 and TRBJ2-1; the match to TRBD2 covers 7 bases. Germline assignment: CDR1 SGHRS and CDR2 YFSETQ. V shed 0 bases and J 8 bases; nucleotides not matched to a gene: 11. CDR3 length: 16 amino acids. The CDR3 reads CASSLGRGGGGDEQFF. CDR3 bases: TGCGCCAGCAGCTTGGGCCGTGGCGGGGGAGGGGATGAGCAGTTCTTC.

The CDR3 nucleotides are TGTGCCAGCAGCTTCGGAGCGGGACTCGTAGATACGCAGTATTTT. Its translation: CASSFGAGLVDTQYF. The rearrangement uses TRBV7-2 and TRBJ2-3; TRBD2 matches at 7 bases. V trimming: 3 bases; J trimming: 5 bases; junction bases outside the gene matches: 8. Per the germline V gene, CDR1 is SGHTA and CDR2 is FQGNSA. This CDR3 region has 15 residues.

The genes are TRBV6-5 and TRBJ1-5; TRBD1 is a possible D gene (5 bases). Trimming shortened V by 9 bases and J by 3 bases, and 12 bases separated the two germline ends. Per germline, CDR1 MNHEY and CDR2 SVGAGI. The CDR3 has 13 amino acids. CDR3 sequence reads: CASQAGPNQPQHF. The CDR3 nucleotides read TGTGCCAGTCAGGCAGGGCCCAATCAGCCCCAGCATTTT.

The gene calls are TRBV14 and TRBJ1-2, with 7 bases identical to TRBD1. Germline-derived CDR1 and CDR2 are SGHDN and FVKESK. The V gene end was trimmed by 4 bases and the J gene end by 4 bases; junction bases not matched to a gene: 6. This CDR3 has 14 amino acids. DNA of the CDR3: TGTGCCAGCAGCCGCGCGGACAGGAGCTATGGCTACACCTTC. This translates into CASSRADRSYGYTF.

The rearrangement joins TRBV29-1 to TRBJ1-3; D is uncertain. The CDR3 length is 12 residues. The ends were cut back, 7 bases at V and 0 bases at J, with 7 bases in the middle. The germline V gene has CDR1 SQVTM and CDR2 ANQGSEA. CDR3 coding DNA: TGCAGCGGACGGGGCTCTGGAAACACCATATATTTT. This encodes CSGRGSGNTIYF.